This is a list of T cell receptor beta chains from one sample in a study of control samples from healthy donors and cancer patients. The repertoire was sequenced with immunoSEQ multiplex PCR; TCRdb's copy has only in-frame clones and lacks some. The table records tens of thousands of clones, nearly 85% of them present only once. Sequencing input: blood. The receptor source for this set is a man in his fifties or sixties in good health. Both conserved end residues are trimmed from each CDR3. Each record gives: V gene, CDR3 length, clone size, J gene, CDR3 protein. Clone size is stated in some rows and not others, as once, few, many or a class when expanded.

TRBV20-1	8	few	TRBJ1-2	SVVNYGYT
TRBV6-6	11	.	TRBJ1-2	ASTSEGRHGYT
TRBV9	12	.	TRBJ2-2	ASSVVAHTGELF
TRBV6-5	12	once	TRBJ1-6	ASSSTNSASPLH
TRBV6-4	12	many	TRBJ2-1	ASSDGGAYNEQF
TRBV11-2	10	.	TRBJ2-5	ASSSYGETQY
TRBV6-4	18	.	TRBJ2-5	ASSDSRPSPRESLVGTQY
TRBV2	11	.	TRBJ2-3	ATRSASTDTQY
TRBV5-1	16	.	TRBJ2-3	ASSSPMSSGTNTDTQY
TRBV15	15	.	TRBJ2-2	ATSRDRLGTSPGELF
TRBV5-1	14	.	TRBJ1-4	ASSAGTGPPNEKLF
TRBV3-1/TRBV3-2	14	.	TRBJ2-4	ASSQAGPLAKNIQY
TRBV5-8	14	once	TRBJ2-7	ASSPLRDTNLYEQY
TRBV18	12	.	TRBJ1-5	ASSPGQVNQPQH
TRBV4-2	14	.	TRBJ2-1	ASSQVATSEGNEQF
TRBV28	14	.	TRBJ1-5	ASSLQQGGSNQPQH
TRBV9	11	.	TRBJ1-3	ASSRDSGNTIY
TRBV13	13	.	TRBJ2-1	ASSPLGDNPNEQF
TRBV2	12	.	TRBJ2-1	ASRPDSSYNEQF
TRBV23-1	13	.	TRBJ1-4	ASSQSRGGGEKLF
TRBV9	14	.	TRBJ2-1	ASSVEWLADYNEQF
TRBV7-2	12	.	TRBJ1-2	ASSPRTGNYGYT